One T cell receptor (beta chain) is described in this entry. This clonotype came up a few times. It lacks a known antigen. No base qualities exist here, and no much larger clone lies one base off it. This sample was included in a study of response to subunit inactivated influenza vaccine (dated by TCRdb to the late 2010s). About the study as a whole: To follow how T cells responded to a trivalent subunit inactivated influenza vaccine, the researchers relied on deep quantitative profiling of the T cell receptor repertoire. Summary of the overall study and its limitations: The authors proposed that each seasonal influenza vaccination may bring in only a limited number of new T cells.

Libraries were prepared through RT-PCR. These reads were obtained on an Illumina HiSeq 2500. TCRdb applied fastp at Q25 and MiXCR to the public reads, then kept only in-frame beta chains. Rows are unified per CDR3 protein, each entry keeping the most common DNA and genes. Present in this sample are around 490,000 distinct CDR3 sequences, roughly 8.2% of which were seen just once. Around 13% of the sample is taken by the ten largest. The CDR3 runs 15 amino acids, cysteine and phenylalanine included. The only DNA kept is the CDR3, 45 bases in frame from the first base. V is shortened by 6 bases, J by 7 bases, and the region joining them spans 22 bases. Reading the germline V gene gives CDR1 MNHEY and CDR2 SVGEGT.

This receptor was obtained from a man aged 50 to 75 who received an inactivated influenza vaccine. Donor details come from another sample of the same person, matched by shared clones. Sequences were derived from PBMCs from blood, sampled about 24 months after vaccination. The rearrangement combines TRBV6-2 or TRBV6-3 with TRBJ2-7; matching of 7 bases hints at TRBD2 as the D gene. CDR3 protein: CASSRRPGGSGEQYF. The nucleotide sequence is TGTGCCAGCAGCCGCCGGCCGGGGGGCTCGGGAGAGCAGTACTTC.